The present TCR beta chain was sequenced within a study of blood T cell repertoires in COVID-19. Turning to the study itself: Spain, Italy and the United States supplied samples that represented acute and convalescent COVID-19. Sample material is recorded as cDNA or gDNA derived from T cells, B-cell-depleted T cells, or PBMCs.

Original data processing: Cell counts per sample came from amplifying reference gene primers. This table comes from immunoSEQ multiplex PCR, and its TCRdb copy is limited to in-frame clones, with some not included. D and trimming were read from the DNA, whereas the V and J calls and clone size are those reported in that table. The profile shows some 220,000 clones, around four fifths of them singletons. J gave up 2 bases and V 2 bases, and 6 bases lay outside the gene matches. CDR1 is MDHEN, CDR2 SYDVKM, per germline. CDR3 size: 16 residues. The rearrangement joins TRBV28 to TRBJ2-3; TRBD2 aligns across 8 bases. The sample was peripheral blood. The source of this sequence is a woman aged 60 to 75 with active or convalescent COVID-19. In nucleotides, the CDR3 is TGTGCCAGCAGTTTAGGGGTAGCGGGACTCACAGATACGCAGTATTTT. Its protein is CASSLGVAGLTDTQYF. The variable domain in full, with the rest retrieved from reference TRBV28 and TRBJ2-3, is DVKVTQSSRYLVKRTGEKVFLECVQDMDHENMFWYRQDPGLGLRLIYFSYDVKMKEKGDIPEGYSVSREKKERFSLILESASTNQTSMYLCASSLGVAGLTDTQYFGPGTRLTVL.